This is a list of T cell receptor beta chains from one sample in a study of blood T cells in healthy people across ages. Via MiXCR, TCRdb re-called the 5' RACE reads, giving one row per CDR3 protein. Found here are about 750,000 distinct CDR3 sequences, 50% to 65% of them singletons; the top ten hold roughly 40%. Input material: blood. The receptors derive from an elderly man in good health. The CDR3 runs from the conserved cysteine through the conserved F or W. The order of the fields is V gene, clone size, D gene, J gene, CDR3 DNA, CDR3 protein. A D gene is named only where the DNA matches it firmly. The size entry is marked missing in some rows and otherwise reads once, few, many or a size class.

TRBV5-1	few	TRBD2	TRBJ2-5	TGCGCCAGCAGGTCGACTAGCGGTAGCCAAGAGACCCAGTACTTC	CASRSTSGSQETQYF
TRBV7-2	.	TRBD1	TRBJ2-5	TGTGCCAGCAGCACCCAGGGACAGGGGAGAGAGACCCAGTACTTC	CASSTQGQGRETQYF
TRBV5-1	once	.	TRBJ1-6	TGCGCCAGCGGCTCAGTGGATGGGCAGAGTAATTCACCCCTCCACTTT	CASGSVDGQSNSPLHF
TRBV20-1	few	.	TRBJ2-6	TGCAGTGCCTCAGGACACGGTGGGGCCAACGTCCTGACTTTC	CSASGHGGANVLTF
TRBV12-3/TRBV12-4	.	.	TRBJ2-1	TGTGCCAGCAGCCCCAGGGGTAGCAGGAACAATGAGCAGTTCTTC	CASSPRGSRNNEQFF
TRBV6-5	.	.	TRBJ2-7	TGTGCCAGCAGTTACTCATGGTCGCATAAAATCTACGAGCAGTACTTC	CASSYSWSHKIYEQYF
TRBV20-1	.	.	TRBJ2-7	TGCAGTGCCATTCAGGGAGAGCTCCGCTCCTACGAGCAGTACTTC	CSAIQGELRSYEQYF
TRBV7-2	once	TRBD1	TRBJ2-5	TGTGCCAGCAGCCTAGGGTTTTCGACAGGGGGCGAATTGGCCCAGTACTTC	CASSLGFSTGGELAQYF
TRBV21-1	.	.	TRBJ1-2	TGTGCCCATCCAGGCAGGCTCATCACCTTC	CAHPGRLITF
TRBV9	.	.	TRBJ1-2	TGTGCCAGCAGCCCCGGACACATAAATGGCTACACCTTC	CASSPGHINGYTF
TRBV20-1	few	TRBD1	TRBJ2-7	TGCAGTCCAAGGGACAGCTCCTACGAGCAGTACTTC	CSPRDSSYEQYF
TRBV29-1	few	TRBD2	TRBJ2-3	TGCAGCGTTGTATCGTCGGGAGGGCACCACAGATACGCGTATTTT	CSVVSSGGHHRYAYF
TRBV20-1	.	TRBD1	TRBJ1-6	TGCAGTGCTAGAGATATCCAGGGGGTTGACAATTCACCCCTCCACTTT	CSARDIQGVDNSPLHF
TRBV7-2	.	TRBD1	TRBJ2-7	TGTGCCAGCAGCACCCGGGACAGGGGGGGAATCTCCTACGAGCAGTACTTC	CASSTRDRGGISYEQYF
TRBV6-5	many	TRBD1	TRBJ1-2	TGTGCCAGCAAACCGCAGGGGGGCCTTGGATATGGCTACACCTTC	CASKPQGGLGYGYTF
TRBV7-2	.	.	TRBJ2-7	TGTGCCAGCAGCCCCTTAGGCGGGGCCTACGAGCAGTACTTC	CASSPLGGAYEQYF
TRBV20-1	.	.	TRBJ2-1	TGCAGTGCTAGAGATTTGGAGAGCGCTGAGCAGTTCTTC	CSARDLESAEQFF
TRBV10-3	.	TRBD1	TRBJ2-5	TGTGCCATCAGGGTCACAGGGGAAGAGACCCAGTACTTC	CAIRVTGEETQYF
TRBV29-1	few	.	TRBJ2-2	TGCAGCGTTGAGGGGAACGGGGAGCTGTTTTTT	CSVEGNGELFF
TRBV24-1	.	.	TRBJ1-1	TGTGCCACCAGTGATCCGGGTTATCCTGAAGCTTTCTTT	CATSDPGYPEAFF
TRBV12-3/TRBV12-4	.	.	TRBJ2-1	TGTGCCAGCAGTTTGGGGTTTTTCACCTACAATGAGCAGTTCTTC	CASSLGFFTYNEQFF
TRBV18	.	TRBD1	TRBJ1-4	TGTGCCAGCTCACAACTGACAGGGGCGGATGAAAAACTGTTTTTT	CASSQLTGADEKLFF
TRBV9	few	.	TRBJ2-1	TGTGCCAGCAGCGTAGGGGCCGGGAACAATGAGCAGTTCTTC	CASSVGAGNNEQFF
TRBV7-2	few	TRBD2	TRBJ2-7	TGTGCCAGCAGCTTGTCTAGCGGATACTCCTACAATGAGCAGTACTTC	CASSLSSGYSYNEQYF
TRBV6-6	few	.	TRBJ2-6	TGTGCCAGCAGCCGGGATTCTGGGGCCAACGTCCTGACTTTC	CASSRDSGANVLTF
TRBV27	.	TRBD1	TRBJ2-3	TGTGCCAGCAGTTTATCACCCGGGAGTGGGACAGGTACGCAGTATTTT	CASSLSPGSGTGTQYF
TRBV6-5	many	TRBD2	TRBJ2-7	TGTGCCAGCAGTTACGGGGGACTAGCCCGGGACGAGCAGTACTTC	CASSYGGLARDEQYF
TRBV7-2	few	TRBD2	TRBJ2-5	TGTGCCAGCAGCTTAGCTAGCGGGAGATCTCAAGAGACCCAGTACTTC	CASSLASGRSQETQYF
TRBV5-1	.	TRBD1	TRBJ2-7	TGCGCCAGCAGCAAAGGGACAGAGTCCTTCTACGAGCAGTACTTC	CASSKGTESFYEQYF
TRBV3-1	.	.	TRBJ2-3	TGTGCCAGCAGCCAAGATGCAGGCAGATACGCGTATTTT	CASSQDAGRYAYF
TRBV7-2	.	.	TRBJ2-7	TGTGCCAGCAGCTTCTCGGGAGCGGCAGGCGCTACCTACGAGCAGTACTTC	CASSFSGAAGATYEQYF
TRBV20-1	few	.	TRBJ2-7	TGCAGTGCTAGAGATCTGGACGAGCAGTACTTC	CSARDLDEQYF
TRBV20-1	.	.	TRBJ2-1	TGCAGTGCTAGAGATAATAGGGCAGGGGGGGTAAATGAGCAGTTCTTC	CSARDNRAGGVNEQFF
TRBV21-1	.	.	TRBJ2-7	TGTGCCAGCAGCCCCGTGGAGCAGAGCCACGAGCAGTACTTC	CASSPVEQSHEQYF
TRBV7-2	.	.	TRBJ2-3	TGTGCCAGCAGCTTTTTGCGGGACCAAGCAGATACGCAGTATTTT	CASSFLRDQADTQYF
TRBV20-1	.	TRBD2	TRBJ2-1	TGCAGTGCTAGACCCTGGACTAGCGGGAAGGACAATGAGCAGTTCTTC	CSARPWTSGKDNEQFF
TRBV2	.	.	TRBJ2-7	TGTGCCAGCACTATTAGGGGTAGGGGGTCTACCTACGAGCAGTACTTC	CASTIRGRGSTYEQYF
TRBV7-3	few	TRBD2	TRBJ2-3	TGTGCCAGCAGCTCCGGGAGGGGAGATACGCAGTATTTT	CASSSGRGDTQYF
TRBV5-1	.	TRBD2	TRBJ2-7	TGCGCCAGTGGGAGCGGGAGGGCGTCCTACGAGCAGTACTTC	CASGSGRASYEQYF
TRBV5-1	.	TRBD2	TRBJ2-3	TGCGCCACCAGCGTAGGCGGCGGGGGAGGAGACGCGTATTTT	CATSVGGGGGDAYF
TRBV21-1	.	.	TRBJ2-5	TGTGCCAGCAGCAAACAAGGAGAAGAGACCCAGTACTTC	CASSKQGEETQYF
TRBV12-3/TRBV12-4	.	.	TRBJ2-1	TGTGCCAGCACCGCATCTATAGGGGGTGAGCAGTTCTTC	CASTASIGGEQFF
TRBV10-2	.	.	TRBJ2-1	TGCGCCACCAAAAAACTTAGCGACAGCTCCTACAATGAGCAGTTCTTC	CATKKLSDSSYNEQFF
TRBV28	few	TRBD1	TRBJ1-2	TGTGCCAGCAGTTTCTCGGACAGGGCAGGTGGTGGCTACACCTTC	CASSFSDRAGGGYTF